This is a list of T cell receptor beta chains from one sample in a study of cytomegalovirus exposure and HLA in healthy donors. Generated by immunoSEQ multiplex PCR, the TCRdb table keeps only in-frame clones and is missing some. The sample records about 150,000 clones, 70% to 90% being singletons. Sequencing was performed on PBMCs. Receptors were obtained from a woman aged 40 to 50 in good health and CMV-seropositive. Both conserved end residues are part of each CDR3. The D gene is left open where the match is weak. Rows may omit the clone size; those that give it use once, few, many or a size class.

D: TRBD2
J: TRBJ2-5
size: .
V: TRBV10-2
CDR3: CASIPDGRAGRETQYF
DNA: TGCGCCAGCATTCCGGACGGGAGGGCTGGAAGGGAGACCCAGTACTTC

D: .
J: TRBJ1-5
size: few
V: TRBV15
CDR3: CATLSSGERDQPQHF
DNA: TGTGCCACCTTATCTTCGGGGGAAAGGGATCAGCCCCAGCATTTT

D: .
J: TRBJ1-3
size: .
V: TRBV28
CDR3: CASSFRGLGNTIYF
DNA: TGTGCCAGCAGTTTTCGGGGACTTGGAAACACCATATATTTT

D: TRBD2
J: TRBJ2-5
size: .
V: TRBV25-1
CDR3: CASRTSGSLETQYF
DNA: TGTGCCAGTCGGACTAGCGGGAGTCTAGAGACCCAGTACTTC

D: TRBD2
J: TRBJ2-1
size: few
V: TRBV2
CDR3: CASSSSGRTYNEQFF
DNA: TGTGCCAGCAGTTCTAGCGGGAGGACCTACAATGAGCAGTTCTTC

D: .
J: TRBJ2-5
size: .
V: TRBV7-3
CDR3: CASSRGIGETQYF
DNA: TGTGCCAGCAGTCGGGGGATCGGGGAGACCCAGTACTTC

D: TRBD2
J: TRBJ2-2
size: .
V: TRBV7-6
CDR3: CASSLRSSGRNTGELFF
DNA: TGTGCCAGCAGCTTACGATCTAGCGGCAGGAACACCGGGGAGCTGTTTTTT

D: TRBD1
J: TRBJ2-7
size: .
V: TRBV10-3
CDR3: CAISESRDRRLPYEQYF
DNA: TGTGCCATCAGTGAGTCGCGGGACAGGAGACTTCCCTACGAGCAGTACTTC

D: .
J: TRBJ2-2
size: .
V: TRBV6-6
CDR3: CASSYSVRGNTGELFF
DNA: TGTGCCAGCAGTTACTCGGTCAGGGGCAACACCGGGGAGCTGTTTTTT

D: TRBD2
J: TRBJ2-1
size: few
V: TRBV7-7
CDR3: CASSPGLAGDEQFF
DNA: TGTGCTAGCAGCCCCGGACTAGCGGGAGATGAGCAGTTCTTC

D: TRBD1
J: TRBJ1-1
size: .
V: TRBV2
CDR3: CASRARIGTGGTEAFF
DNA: TGTGCCAGCAGGGCCCGAATCGGGACAGGGGGAACTGAAGCTTTCTTT

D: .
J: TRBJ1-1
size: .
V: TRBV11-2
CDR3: CASSRRGLLNTEAFF
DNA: TGTGCCAGCAGCCGTCGAGGGCTCCTTAACACTGAAGCTTTCTTT

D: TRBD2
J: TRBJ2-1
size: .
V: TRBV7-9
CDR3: CASSKLAGAGNEQFF
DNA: TGTGCCAGCAGCAAACTAGCGGGAGCCGGAAATGAGCAGTTCTTC

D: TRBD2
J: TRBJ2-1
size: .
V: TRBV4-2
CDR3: CASSRGLAGDNEQFF
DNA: TGTGCCAGCAGCCGGGGGCTAGCGGGAGACAATGAGCAGTTCTTC

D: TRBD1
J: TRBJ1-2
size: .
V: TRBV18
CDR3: CASSPPDRMTYGYTF
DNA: TGTGCCAGCTCACCACCGGACAGGATGACCTATGGCTACACCTTC

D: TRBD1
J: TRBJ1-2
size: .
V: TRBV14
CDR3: CASSRGQNYGYTF
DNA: TGTGCCAGCAGCCGGGGACAGAACTATGGCTACACCTTC

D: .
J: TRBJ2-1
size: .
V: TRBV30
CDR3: CAWSDRGSDYNEQFF
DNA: TGTGCCTGGAGTGACCGGGGTTCTGACTACAATGAGCAGTTCTTC

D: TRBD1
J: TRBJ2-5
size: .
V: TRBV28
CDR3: CASRRGGYETQYF
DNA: TGTGCCAGCAGGCGAGGGGGCTACGAGACCCAGTACTTC

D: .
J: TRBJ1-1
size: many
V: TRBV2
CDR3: CASSGRGNTEAFF
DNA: TGTGCCAGCAGCGGCAGGGGGAACACTGAAGCTTTCTTT

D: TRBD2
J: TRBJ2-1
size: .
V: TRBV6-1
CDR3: CASIHLAGDNEQFF
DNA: TGTGCCAGCATACACCTAGCGGGAGATAATGAGCAGTTCTTC

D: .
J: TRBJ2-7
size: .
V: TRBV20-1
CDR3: CSATREYEQYF
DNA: TGCAGTGCCACTAGAGAATACGAGCAGTACTTC

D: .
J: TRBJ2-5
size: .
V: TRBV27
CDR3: CASSLAGVETQYF
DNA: TGTGCCAGCAGTTTAGCAGGGGTAGAGACCCAGTACTTC

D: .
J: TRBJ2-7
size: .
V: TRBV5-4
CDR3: CASSPDYFLGEQYF
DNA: TGTGCCAGCAGCCCGGACTACTTTTTGGGCGAGCAGTACTTC

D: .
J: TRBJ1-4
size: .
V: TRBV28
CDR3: CASSLAGAEEKLFF
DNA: TGTGCCAGCAGTTTGGCAGGGGCAGAGGAAAAACTGTTTTTT

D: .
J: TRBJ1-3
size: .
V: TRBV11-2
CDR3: CASTGRRLGSGNTIYF
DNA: TGTGCCAGCACCGGTAGGCGGTTAGGGAGTGGAAACACCATATATTTT

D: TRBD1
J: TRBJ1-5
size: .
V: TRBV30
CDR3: CAWTAGGGSFSNQPQHF
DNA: TGTGCCTGGACGGCAGGGGGAGGTTCTTTTAGCAATCAGCCCCAGCATTTT

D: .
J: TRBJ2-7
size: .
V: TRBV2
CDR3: CASSEAGGRGLEQYF
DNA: TGTGCCAGCAGTGAAGCGGGAGGCCGAGGTCTCGAGCAGTACTTC

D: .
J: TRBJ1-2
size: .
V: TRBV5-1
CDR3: CASSRQENYGYTF
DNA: TGCGCCAGCAGCAGACAGGAGAACTATGGCTACACCTTC

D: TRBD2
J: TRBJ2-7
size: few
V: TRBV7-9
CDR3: CASSPGLVYEQYF
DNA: TGTGCCAGCAGCCCGGGACTAGTCTACGAGCAGTACTTC

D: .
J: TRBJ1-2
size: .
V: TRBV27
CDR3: CASSKWGGRYGYTF
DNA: TGTGCCAGCAGTAAATGGGGGGGGCGCTATGGCTACACCTTC

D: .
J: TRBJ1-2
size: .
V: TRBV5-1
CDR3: CASSLEVSGGYTF
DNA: TGCGCCAGCAGCTTGGAGGTATCAGGTGGCTACACCTTC

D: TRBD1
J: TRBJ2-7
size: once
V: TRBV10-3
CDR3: CAIGGGTGNSEQYF
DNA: TGTGCCATCGGGGGAGGGACAGGGAACTCCGAGCAGTACTTC

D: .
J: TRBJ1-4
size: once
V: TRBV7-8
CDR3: CASWDGREKLFF
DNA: TGTGCCAGTTGGGACGGGAGGGAAAAACTGTTTTTT

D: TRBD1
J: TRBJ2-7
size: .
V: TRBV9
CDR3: CASSVGSDRASYEQYF
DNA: TGTGCCAGCAGCGTAGGGTCGGACAGGGCCTCCTACGAGCAGTACTTC